Listed below are T cell receptor beta chains from one sample, sequenced in a study of breast tumors, draining lymph nodes, adjacent tissues. TCRdb re-analysed the multiplex PCR reads in MiXCR, keeping a single row per CDR3 protein. The table lists some 130,000 distinct CDR3 sequences, around 21% of them singletons. The sample was axillary lymph node tissue. The origin of the receptors is a female donor with breast cancer. Some clones in this sample may be carry-over from other donors' samples. Each CDR3 is given with its conserved first and last residue. Each record gives: V gene, J gene, clone size, D gene, CDR3 DNA, CDR3 protein. D genes are given only for firm matches. Expanded clones are given a class, and other clones once, few, many or no size at all.

v_call: TRBV5-1; j_call: TRBJ1-1; clone_size: NA; d_call: NA; cdr3_nt: TGCGCCAGCAGCTTGGCCAGGACGAACACTGAAGCTTTCTTT; cdr3_aa: CASSLARTNTEAFF
v_call: TRBV2; j_call: TRBJ1-2; clone_size: many; d_call: TRBD1; cdr3_nt: TGTGCCAGCAGTGCAAAGGGGGACAGAATCTATGGCTACACCTTC; cdr3_aa: CASSAKGDRIYGYTF
v_call: TRBV6-1; j_call: TRBJ2-7; clone_size: many; d_call: NA; cdr3_nt: TGTGCCAGCAACGTTGCCTTGTTAAGCTCCTACGAGCAGTACTTC; cdr3_aa: CASNVALLSSYEQYF
v_call: TRBV7-3; j_call: TRBJ2-1; clone_size: many; d_call: NA; cdr3_nt: TGTGCCAGCAGCTTAAGTCTATTATACAATGAGCAGTTCTTC; cdr3_aa: CASSLSLLYNEQFF
v_call: TRBV11-2; j_call: TRBJ2-1; clone_size: NA; d_call: NA; cdr3_nt: TGTGCCAGCAGCTTAAGACTAAATGAGCAGTTCTTC; cdr3_aa: CASSLRLNEQFF
v_call: TRBV30; j_call: TRBJ1-5; clone_size: many; d_call: NA; cdr3_nt: TGTGCCTGGAGTGTAATCGGCAATCAGCCCCAGCATTTT; cdr3_aa: CAWSVIGNQPQHF
v_call: TRBV13; j_call: TRBJ2-1; clone_size: NA; d_call: NA; cdr3_nt: TGCGCCAGCAGCTTCTCGAGCTCCTACAATGAGCAGTTCTTC; cdr3_aa: CASSFSSSYNEQFF
v_call: TRBV28; j_call: TRBJ1-3; clone_size: many; d_call: TRBD1; cdr3_nt: TGTGCCAGCAGAACTACCACAGGGGGCGCAGGAAACACCATATATTTT; cdr3_aa: CASRTTTGGAGNTIYF
v_call: TRBV5-4; j_call: TRBJ1-6; clone_size: NA; d_call: TRBD1; cdr3_nt: TGTGCCAGCAGCTTTGTAGGGACAGGGAATTCACCCCTCCACTTT; cdr3_aa: CASSFVGTGNSPLHF
v_call: TRBV9; j_call: TRBJ1-3; clone_size: many; d_call: NA; cdr3_nt: TGTGCCAGCAGCGTCTTAGGAAACACCATATATTTT; cdr3_aa: CASSVLGNTIYF
v_call: TRBV24-1; j_call: TRBJ2-2; clone_size: NA; d_call: TRBD2; cdr3_nt: TGTGCCACCAGTGATCCCCAGGCGGGAGAAGCCACCGGGGAGCTGTTTTTT; cdr3_aa: CATSDPQAGEATGELFF
v_call: TRBV7-9; j_call: TRBJ1-2; clone_size: NA; d_call: NA; cdr3_nt: TGTGCCAGCAGCTTACCCGGGGAGGAAAACTATGGCTACACCTTC; cdr3_aa: CASSLPGEENYGYTF
v_call: TRBV7-9; j_call: TRBJ2-1; clone_size: many; d_call: NA; cdr3_nt: TGTGCCAGCAGTATTAGCGGAGACTCCTACAATGAGCAGTTCTTC; cdr3_aa: CASSISGDSYNEQFF
v_call: TRBV10-3; j_call: TRBJ2-1; clone_size: many; d_call: NA; cdr3_nt: TGTGCCACCACCCCTCCGAACTCCTACAATGAGCAGTTCTTC; cdr3_aa: CATTPPNSYNEQFF
v_call: TRBV4-1; j_call: TRBJ2-3; clone_size: many; d_call: TRBD1; cdr3_nt: TGCGCCAGCAGCCAAAGCAACCTACTGGGGACAGGGTTTACGCAGTATTTT; cdr3_aa: CASSQSNLLGTGFTQYF
v_call: TRBV20-1; j_call: TRBJ2-1; clone_size: many; d_call: TRBD2; cdr3_nt: TGCAGTGCAGCGGGACTTGCCATGTACAATGAGCAGTTCTTC; cdr3_aa: CSAAGLAMYNEQFF
v_call: TRBV10-2; j_call: TRBJ2-7; clone_size: many; d_call: TRBD1; cdr3_nt: TGCGCCAGCATTGGGACAGGGCCCTACGAGCAGTACTTC; cdr3_aa: CASIGTGPYEQYF
v_call: TRBV5-4; j_call: TRBJ2-1; clone_size: many; d_call: TRBD2; cdr3_nt: TGTGCCAGCAGCTTTTCGGGGACTACAAGCTCCTACAATGAGCAGTTCTTC; cdr3_aa: CASSFSGTTSSYNEQFF
v_call: TRBV11-2; j_call: TRBJ1-3; clone_size: many; d_call: TRBD1; cdr3_nt: TGTGCCAGCAGCTTAGCGTCTACAGGGGTAACTGGAAACACCATATATTTT; cdr3_aa: CASSLASTGVTGNTIYF
v_call: TRBV20-1; j_call: TRBJ2-3; clone_size: many; d_call: NA; cdr3_nt: TGCAGTGCTACGACTATAGGAGAGGGGGGTACGCAGTATTTT; cdr3_aa: CSATTIGEGGTQYF
v_call: TRBV3-1; j_call: TRBJ2-7; clone_size: few; d_call: NA; cdr3_nt: TGTGCCAGCAGCTCCGACAGATACGAGCAGTACTTC; cdr3_aa: CASSSDRYEQYF
v_call: TRBV7-9; j_call: TRBJ2-2; clone_size: many; d_call: NA; cdr3_nt: TGTGCCAGCAGCTTATCGAGTCTTAGTACCTACACCGGGGAGCTGTTTTTT; cdr3_aa: CASSLSSLSTYTGELFF
v_call: TRBV14; j_call: TRBJ2-5; clone_size: NA; d_call: NA; cdr3_nt: TGTGCCAGCAGCCGAGGCGAGGCCCAGTACTTC; cdr3_aa: CASSRGEAQYF